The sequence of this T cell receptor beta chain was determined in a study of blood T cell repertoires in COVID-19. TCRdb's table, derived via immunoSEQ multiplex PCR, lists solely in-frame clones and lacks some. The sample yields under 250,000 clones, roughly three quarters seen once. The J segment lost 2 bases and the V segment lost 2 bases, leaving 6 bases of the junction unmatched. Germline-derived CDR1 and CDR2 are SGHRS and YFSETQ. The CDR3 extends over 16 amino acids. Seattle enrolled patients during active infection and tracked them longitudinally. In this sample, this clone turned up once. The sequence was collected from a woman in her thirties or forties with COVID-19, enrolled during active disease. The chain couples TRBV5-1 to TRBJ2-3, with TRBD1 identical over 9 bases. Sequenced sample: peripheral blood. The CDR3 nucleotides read TGCGCCAGCAGCTTCCAGGACAGGGGATACACAGATACGCAGTATTTT. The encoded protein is CASSFQDRGYTDTQYF.